These T cell receptor beta chains were read from a single sample in a study of blood T cell repertoires in COVID-19. Sequenced by immunoSEQ multiplex PCR; TCRdb stores in-frame clones only, minus some. The sample carries 110,000 to 150,000 clones, 80% to 90% recorded once. Sequencing input: peripheral blood. The receptors here all came from a woman aged 55-70 years with active COVID-19. CDR3s include the opening cysteine and the closing phenylalanine or tryptophan. The D gene is left open where the match is weak. Expanded clones are given a class, and other clones once, few, many or no size at all.

j_gene	d_gene	abundance	v_gene	CDR3nt	CDR3aa
TRBJ2-7	TRBD1	.	TRBV4-1	TGCGCCAGCAGCCAAGCGGGACAGCGTCACGAGCAGTACTTC	CASSQAGQRHEQYF
TRBJ2-6	.	once	TRBV15	TGTGCCACCAGCTCTAGGTCCACTGGGGCCAACGTCCTGACTTTC	CATSSRSTGANVLTF
TRBJ1-2	TRBD1	.	TRBV5-4	TGTGCCAGCAGCAAGGCAGGGGGCTCTAACTATGGCTACACCTTC	CASSKAGGSNYGYTF
TRBJ1-5	TRBD1	.	TRBV6-2/TRBV6-3	TGTGCCAGCAGTCGACAGACAGGGGGCAATCAGCCCCAGCATTTT	CASSRQTGGNQPQHF
TRBJ2-5	.	.	TRBV7-3	TGTGCCAGCAGCCCAACAGGGTTGGCTGAAGAGACCCAGTACTTC	CASSPTGLAEETQYF
TRBJ2-1	TRBD1	.	TRBV28	TGTGCCAGCAGTTTTCAGGGGGCCTACAATGAGCAGTTCTTC	CASSFQGAYNEQFF
TRBJ2-2	TRBD1	.	TRBV5-1	TGCGCCAGCAGCCCCAATACAGGGGTTAGCACCGGGGAGCTGTTTTTT	CASSPNTGVSTGELFF
TRBJ2-3	.	once	TRBV12-3/TRBV12-4	TGTGCCAGCAGTTTAAACTCAGATACGCAGTATTTT	CASSLNSDTQYF
TRBJ2-7	.	few	TRBV11-2	TGTGCCAGCAGTATCTCGACAGGGCAGTACTTC	CASSISTGQYF
TRBJ1-1	.	.	TRBV11-1	TGTGCCAGCAGCTCTTCCCGCGACAGAGAGCTGGCTTTCTTT	CASSSSRDRELAFF
TRBJ2-5	.	.	TRBV29-1	TGCAGCGTTGAAAGGGGTGAAGAGACCCAGTACTTC	CSVERGEETQYF
TRBJ2-7	.	.	TRBV5-8	TGTGCCAGCAGCTCCACCGGGGGTGGCTACGAGCAGTACTTC	CASSSTGGGYEQYF
TRBJ1-2	.	.	TRBV4-1	TGCGCCAGCAGCCCAGGCCAAGGGGGCTATGGCTACACCTTC	CASSPGQGGYGYTF
TRBJ1-2	.	.	TRBV6-5	TGTGCCAGCAGTTACACCGGTGCGGGAAGCGGCTACACCTTC	CASSYTGAGSGYTF
TRBJ1-4	.	once	TRBV15	TGTGCCACCAGCAGAGTAGGAGGTAGTGAAAAACTGTTTTTT	CATSRVGGSEKLFF
TRBJ2-5	.	.	TRBV28	TGTGCCAGCCAGGAAGAGACCCAGTACTTC	CASQEETQYF
TRBJ2-3	TRBD1	.	TRBV6-2/TRBV6-3	TGTGCCAGCAGTTTATCCGGGACAGGGCTGAGTACGCAGTATTTT	CASSLSGTGLSTQYF
TRBJ1-6	.	.	TRBV9	TGTGCCAGCAGCGTAGGGGCCGGGGTCCGGAATTCACCCCTCCACTTT	CASSVGAGVRNSPLHF
TRBJ2-3	TRBD2	.	TRBV11-2	TGTGCCAGCAGCCCGGCGGGGGGTTATACAGATACGCAGTATTTT	CASSPAGGYTDTQYF
TRBJ2-1	.	.	TRBV9	TGTGCCAGCAGCACAGACACTAGTCCGACTGAGCAGTTCTTC	CASSTDTSPTEQFF
TRBJ1-2	.	.	TRBV4-3	TGCGCCAGCAGCCAAGGGGGGGTGGGGTGGCACTATGGCTACACCTTC	CASSQGGVGWHYGYTF
TRBJ2-7	TRBD1	.	TRBV5-1	TGCGCCAGCAGTCAAGCCGGGACAGGGGTCTACGAGCAGTACTTC	CASSQAGTGVYEQYF
TRBJ1-1	TRBD1	.	TRBV7-3	TGTGCCAGCAGCTTAGGGGCCCGGCGACAGGGGGTAACTGAAGCTTTCTTT	CASSLGARRQGVTEAFF
TRBJ2-3	.	.	TRBV24-1	TGTGCCACCAAAGACAGAAACACAGATACGCAGTATTTT	CATKDRNTDTQYF
TRBJ1-1	.	.	TRBV2	TGTGCCAGCAGCGGGTCACGAGGGGGCACTGAAGCTTTCTTT	CASSGSRGGTEAFF
TRBJ2-3	.	.	TRBV24-1	TGTGCCACCAGTGATTCAACAGGACGATTGGATACGCAGTATTTT	CATSDSTGRLDTQYF
TRBJ1-2	.	once	TRBV29-1	TGCAGCATCCTGACTGGGGCTGACTATGGCTACACCTTC	CSILTGADYGYTF
TRBJ1-2	TRBD1	.	TRBV28	TGTGCCAGCAGTGCCCTCACAGGGGTAGGTGGCTACACCTTC	CASSALTGVGGYTF
TRBJ1-5	TRBD1	.	TRBV7-8	TGTGCCAGCAGCCCTCACCTTCCGGGACAGGGGTATAGCAATCAGCCCCAGCATTTT	CASSPHLPGQGYSNQPQHF
TRBJ2-2	.	once	TRBV19	TGTGCCAGTAGTATAAGTAGTTCACGAGCCACCGGGGAGCTGTTTTTT	CASSISSSRATGELFF
TRBJ1-1	.	once	TRBV3-1/TRBV3-2	TGTGCCAGCAGCCAAGATCCGCGGGGGCGGAACACTGAAGCTTTCTTT	CASSQDPRGRNTEAFF
TRBJ2-1	.	.	TRBV10-1	TGCGCCAGCAGTGAGCACGACAGTGGCTCCTACAATGAGCAGTTCTTC	CASSEHDSGSYNEQFF
TRBJ1-1	.	.	TRBV11-2	TGTGCCAGCAGCTTAGTTGGGCTGGGAGCTTTCTTT	CASSLVGLGAFF
TRBJ2-7	TRBD1	.	TRBV3-1/TRBV3-2	TGTGCCAGCAGCCACGGGACAGTGAGCTCCTACGAGCAGTACTTC	CASSHGTVSSYEQYF
TRBJ1-2	.	few	TRBV6-5	TGTGCCAGCGGAGGCAGTCTTGGCTACACCTTC	CASGGSLGYTF
TRBJ2-1	TRBD2	.	TRBV5-4	TGTGCCAGTCCCGGACTAGCGGGAACGGTCTCCTACAATGAGCAGTTCTTC	CASPGLAGTVSYNEQFF
TRBJ2-2	TRBD1	.	TRBV27	TGTGCCAGCACCACCCGCCGGGACAGGGGGAACACCGGGGAGCTGTTTTTT	CASTTRRDRGNTGELFF
TRBJ1-1	.	.	TRBV11-2	TGTGCCAGCAGCTTAGGTCAGAACACTGAAGCTTTCTTT	CASSLGQNTEAFF
TRBJ1-2	TRBD1	once	TRBV7-8	TGTGCCAGCAGCTTAGCTCGGACAGGAGAAACCAAAAACTATGGCTACACCTTC	CASSLARTGETKNYGYTF
TRBJ2-2	.	.	TRBV11-2	TGTGCCAGCAGGAGGGACACCGGGGAGCTGTTTTTT	CASRRDTGELFF
TRBJ2-1	TRBD2	.	TRBV5-1	TGCGCCAGCAGCGACATACTAGCGGGAGGGCTAAACAATGAGCAGTTCTTC	CASSDILAGGLNNEQFF
TRBJ2-2	.	.	TRBV7-2	TGTGCCAGCAGCTTAGATAGAGCCGGGGAGCTGTTTTTT	CASSLDRAGELFF
TRBJ1-1	.	.	TRBV5-8	TGTGCCAGCAGCTTGGTTTGGGGCTCGCCCAACACTGAAGCTTTCTTT	CASSLVWGSPNTEAFF
TRBJ2-2	.	.	TRBV4-2	TGTGCCAGCAGCCAAGGAGGCGGGGTGAACACCGGGGAGCTGTTTTTT	CASSQGGGVNTGELFF
TRBJ1-3	.	.	TRBV30	TGTGCCTGGACGCAACAGGGCTTTTTTGACACCATATATTTT	CAWTQQGFFDTIYF
TRBJ2-7	.	.	TRBV6-5	TGTGCCAGCAGTTATGAAGAGGGCCGGGGCGAGCAGTACTTC	CASSYEEGRGEQYF
TRBJ1-1	TRBD1	once	TRBV7-2	TGTGCCAGCAGAACCGGGACAGGGAACACTGAAGCTTTCTTT	CASRTGTGNTEAFF
TRBJ1-6	.	once	TRBV6-2/TRBV6-3	TGTGCCAGCAGACCTACCCCAGGGGACGGTTCACCCCTCCACTTT	CASRPTPGDGSPLHF
TRBJ2-3	TRBD1	.	TRBV7-9	TGTGCCAGCAGCCGGACAGGGAGCACAGATACGCAGTATTTT	CASSRTGSTDTQYF
TRBJ2-7	.	.	TRBV6-1	TGTGCCAGCAGTGAAGCAGCGGAGACTTACGAGCAGTACTTC	CASSEAAETYEQYF
TRBJ2-7	.	.	TRBV28	TGTGCCAGCGATACAGGGTTTTTCTACGAGCAGTACTTC	CASDTGFFYEQYF
TRBJ2-3	.	.	TRBV28	TGTGCCAGCAGCCGGACTACAGGCACAGATACGCAGTATTTT	CASSRTTGTDTQYF
TRBJ2-7	TRBD1	.	TRBV18	TGTGCCAGCTTACCCGGGACAGGGGGTCCCTCCTACGAGCAGTACTTC	CASLPGTGGPSYEQYF
TRBJ2-2	TRBD1	.	TRBV27	TGTGCCACCACCAGACAGGGCCTGAACACCGGGGAGCTGTTTTTT	CATTRQGLNTGELFF
TRBJ2-2	TRBD2	.	TRBV2	TGTGCCAGCAGCCTAGCCCCGGGACTAGCGACCGGGGAGCTGTTTTTT	CASSLAPGLATGELFF
TRBJ2-4	TRBD2	.	TRBV5-1	TGCGCCAGCAGCTTGGGGCAGCGGGAGGGCCGTGGGAACATTCAGTACTTC	CASSLGQREGRGNIQYF
TRBJ1-4	.	.	TRBV3-1/TRBV3-2	TGTGCCAGCAGCCAAGTGCGGAATGAAAAACTGTTTTTT	CASSQVRNEKLFF